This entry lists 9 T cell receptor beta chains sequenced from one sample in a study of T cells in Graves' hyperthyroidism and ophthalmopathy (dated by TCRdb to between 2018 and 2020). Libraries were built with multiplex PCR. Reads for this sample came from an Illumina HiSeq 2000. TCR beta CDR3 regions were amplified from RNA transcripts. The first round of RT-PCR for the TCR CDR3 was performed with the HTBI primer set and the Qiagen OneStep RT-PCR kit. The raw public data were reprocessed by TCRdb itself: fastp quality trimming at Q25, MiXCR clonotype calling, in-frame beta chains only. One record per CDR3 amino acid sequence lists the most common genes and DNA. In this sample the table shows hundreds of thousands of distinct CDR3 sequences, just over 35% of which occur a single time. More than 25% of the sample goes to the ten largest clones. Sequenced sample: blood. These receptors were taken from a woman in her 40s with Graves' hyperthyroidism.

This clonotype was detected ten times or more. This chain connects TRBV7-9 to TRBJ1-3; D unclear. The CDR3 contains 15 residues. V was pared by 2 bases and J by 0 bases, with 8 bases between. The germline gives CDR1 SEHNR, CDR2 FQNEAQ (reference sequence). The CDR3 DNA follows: TGTGCCAGCAGCTTATCGCGCTTCTCTGGAAACACCATATATTTT. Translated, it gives CASSLSRFSGNTIYF.

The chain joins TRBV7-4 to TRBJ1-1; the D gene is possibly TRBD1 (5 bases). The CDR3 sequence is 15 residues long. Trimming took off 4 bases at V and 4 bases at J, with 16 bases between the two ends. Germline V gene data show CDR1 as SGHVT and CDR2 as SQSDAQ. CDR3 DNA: TGTGCCAGCAGCTCCGGACTTGGGGCGCTCACTGAAGCTTTCTTT. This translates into CASSSGLGALTEAFF.

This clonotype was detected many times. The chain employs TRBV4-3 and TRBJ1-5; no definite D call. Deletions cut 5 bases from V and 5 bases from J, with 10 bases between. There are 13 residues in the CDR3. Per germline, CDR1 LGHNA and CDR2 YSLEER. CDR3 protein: CASSAWGDQPQHF. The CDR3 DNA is TGCGCCAGCAGCGCTTGGGGTGATCAGCCCCAGCATTTT.

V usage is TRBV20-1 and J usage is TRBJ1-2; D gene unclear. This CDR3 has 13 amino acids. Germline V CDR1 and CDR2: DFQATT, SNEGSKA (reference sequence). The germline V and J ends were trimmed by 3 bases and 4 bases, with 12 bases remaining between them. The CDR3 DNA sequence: TGCAGTGCTAGTCACAAGCCCGGCTATGGCTACACCTTC. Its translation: CSASHKPGYGYTF.

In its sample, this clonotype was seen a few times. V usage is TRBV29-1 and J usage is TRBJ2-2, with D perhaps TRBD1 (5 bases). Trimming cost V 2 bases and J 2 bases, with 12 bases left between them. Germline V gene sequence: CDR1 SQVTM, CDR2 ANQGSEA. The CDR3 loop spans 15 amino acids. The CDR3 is CSVEIVGDNTGELFF. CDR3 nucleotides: TGCAGCGTTGAAATAGTAGGGGATAACACCGGGGAGCTGTTTTTT.

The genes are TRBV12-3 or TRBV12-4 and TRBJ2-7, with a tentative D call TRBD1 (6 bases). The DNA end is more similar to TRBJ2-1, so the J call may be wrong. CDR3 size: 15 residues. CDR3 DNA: TGTGCCAGCAGCCGCCGGGACACCCGTTACAATGAGCAGTTCTTC. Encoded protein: CASSRRDTRYNEQFF.

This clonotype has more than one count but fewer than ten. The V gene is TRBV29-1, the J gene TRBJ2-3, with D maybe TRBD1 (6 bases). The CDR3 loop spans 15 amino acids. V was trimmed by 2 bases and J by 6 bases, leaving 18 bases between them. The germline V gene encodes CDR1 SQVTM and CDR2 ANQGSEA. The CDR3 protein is CSVEFRDKAVDTQYF. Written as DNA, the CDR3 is TGCAGCGTTGAATTCCGGGACAAGGCTGTCGATACGCAGTATTTT.

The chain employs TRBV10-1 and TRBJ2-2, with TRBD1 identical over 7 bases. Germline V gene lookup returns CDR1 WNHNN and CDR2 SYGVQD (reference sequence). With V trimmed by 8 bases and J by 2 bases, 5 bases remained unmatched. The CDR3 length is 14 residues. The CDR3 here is CASGGQLNTGELFF. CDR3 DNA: TGCGCCAGCGGGGGACAGCTAAACACCGGGGAGCTGTTTTTT.

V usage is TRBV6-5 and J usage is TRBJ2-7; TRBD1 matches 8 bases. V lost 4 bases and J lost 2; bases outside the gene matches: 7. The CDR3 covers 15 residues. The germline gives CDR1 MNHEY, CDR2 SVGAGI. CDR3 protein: CASSSGQGLPYEQYF. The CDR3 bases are TGTGCCAGCAGTTCCGGACAGGGTCTTCCCTACGAGCAGTACTTC.